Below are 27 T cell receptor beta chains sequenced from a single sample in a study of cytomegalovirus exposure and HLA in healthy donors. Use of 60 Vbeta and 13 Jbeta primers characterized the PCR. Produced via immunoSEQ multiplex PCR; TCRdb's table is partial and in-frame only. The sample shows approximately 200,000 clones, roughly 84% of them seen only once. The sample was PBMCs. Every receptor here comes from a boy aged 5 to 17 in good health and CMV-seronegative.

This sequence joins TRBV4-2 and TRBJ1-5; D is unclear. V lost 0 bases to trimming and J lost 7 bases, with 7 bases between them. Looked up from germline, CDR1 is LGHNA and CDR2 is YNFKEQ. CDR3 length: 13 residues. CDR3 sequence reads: CASSQDGPQPQHF. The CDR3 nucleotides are TGTGCCAGCAGCCAAGATGGGCCCCAGCCCCAGCATTTT.

CDR3 amino acids: CASRRGTGELFF. Written as DNA, the CDR3 is TGTGCCAGCAGGCGAGGCACCGGGGAGCTGTTTTTT. The rearrangement links TRBV28 to TRBJ2-2; D is unclear. Trimming stripped 6 bases from V and 4 bases from J, with 6 bases between. CDR1 MDHEN and CDR2 SYDVKM come from the germline V gene. This CDR3 comprises 12 residues. Combining the CDR3 with reference TRBV28 and TRBJ2-2 gives the whole variable domain DVKVTQSSRYLVKRTGEKVFLECVQDMDHENMFWYRQDPGLGLRLIYFSYDVKMKEKGDIPEGYSVSREKKERFSLILESASTNQTSMYLCASRRGTGELFFGEGSRLTVL.

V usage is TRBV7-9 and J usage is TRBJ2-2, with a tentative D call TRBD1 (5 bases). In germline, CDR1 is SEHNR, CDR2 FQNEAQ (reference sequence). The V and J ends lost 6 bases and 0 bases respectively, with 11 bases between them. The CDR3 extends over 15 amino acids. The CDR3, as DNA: TGTGCCAGCAGGACAGTTCAATCGAACACCGGGGAGCTGTTTTTT. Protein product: CASRTVQSNTGELFF.

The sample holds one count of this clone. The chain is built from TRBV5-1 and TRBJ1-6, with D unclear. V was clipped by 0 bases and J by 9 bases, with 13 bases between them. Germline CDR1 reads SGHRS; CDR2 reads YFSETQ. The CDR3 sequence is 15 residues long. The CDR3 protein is CASSLEENPASPLHF. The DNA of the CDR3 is TGCGCCAGCAGCTTGGAGGAGAACCCGGCTTCACCCCTCCACTTT. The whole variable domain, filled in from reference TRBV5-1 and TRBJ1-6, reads KAGVTQTPRYLIKTRGQQVTLSCSPISGHRSVSWYQQTPGQGLQFLFEYFSETQRNKGNFPGRFSGRQFSNSRSEMNVSTLELGDSALYLCASSLEENPASPLHFGNGTRLTVT.

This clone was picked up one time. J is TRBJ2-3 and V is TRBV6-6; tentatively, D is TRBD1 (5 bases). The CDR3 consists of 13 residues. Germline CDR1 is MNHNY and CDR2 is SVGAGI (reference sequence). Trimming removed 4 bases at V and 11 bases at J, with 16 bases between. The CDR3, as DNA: TGTGCCAGCAGTTCATCACAGGACCACGGGCAGTATTTT. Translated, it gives CASSSSQDHGQYF.

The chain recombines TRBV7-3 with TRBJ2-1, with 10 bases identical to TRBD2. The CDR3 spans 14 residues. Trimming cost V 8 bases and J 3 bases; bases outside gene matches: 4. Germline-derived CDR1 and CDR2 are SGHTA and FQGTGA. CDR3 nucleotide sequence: TGTGCCAGCGCTAGCGGGGGAGTCTACAATGAGCAGTTCTTC. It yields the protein CASASGGVYNEQFF.

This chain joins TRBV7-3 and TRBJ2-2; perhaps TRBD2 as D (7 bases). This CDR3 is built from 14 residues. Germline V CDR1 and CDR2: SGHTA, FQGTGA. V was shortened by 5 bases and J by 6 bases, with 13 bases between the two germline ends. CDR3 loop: CASSPLGGAGELFF. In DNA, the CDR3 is TGTGCCAGCAGCCCCCTAGGGGGGGCCGGGGAGCTGTTTTTT.

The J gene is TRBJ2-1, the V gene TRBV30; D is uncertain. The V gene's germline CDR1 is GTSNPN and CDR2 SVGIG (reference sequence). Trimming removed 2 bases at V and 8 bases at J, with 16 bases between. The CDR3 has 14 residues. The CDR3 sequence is CAWSMLISTDEQFF. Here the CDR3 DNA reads TGTGCCTGGAGTATGTTAATCTCCACAGATGAGCAGTTCTTC. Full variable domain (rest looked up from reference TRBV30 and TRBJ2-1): SQTIHQWPATLVQPVGSPLSLECTVEGTSNPNLYWYRQAAGRGLQLLFYSVGIGQISSEVPQNLSASRPQDRQFILSSKKLLLSDSGFYLCAWSMLISTDEQFFGPGTRLTVL.

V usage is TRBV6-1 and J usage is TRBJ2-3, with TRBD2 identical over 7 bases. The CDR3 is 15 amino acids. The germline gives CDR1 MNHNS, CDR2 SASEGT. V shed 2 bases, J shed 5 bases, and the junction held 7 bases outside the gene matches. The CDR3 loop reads CASSELSGGEDTQYF. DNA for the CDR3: TGTGCCAGCAGTGAACTCAGTGGGGGGGAAGATACGCAGTATTTT.

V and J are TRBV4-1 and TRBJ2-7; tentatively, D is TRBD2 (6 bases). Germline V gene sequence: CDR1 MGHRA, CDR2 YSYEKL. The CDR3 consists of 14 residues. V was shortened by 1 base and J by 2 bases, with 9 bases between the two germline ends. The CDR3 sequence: CASSQVTGAYEQYF. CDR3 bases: TGCGCCAGCAGCCAAGTCACGGGAGCCTACGAGCAGTACTTC.

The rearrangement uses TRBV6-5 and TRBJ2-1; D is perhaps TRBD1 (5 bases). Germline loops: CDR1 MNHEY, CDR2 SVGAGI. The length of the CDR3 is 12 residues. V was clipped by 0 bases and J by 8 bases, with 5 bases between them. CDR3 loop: CASSYSGDEQFF. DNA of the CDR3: TGTGCCAGCAGTTACTCAGGGGATGAGCAGTTCTTC.

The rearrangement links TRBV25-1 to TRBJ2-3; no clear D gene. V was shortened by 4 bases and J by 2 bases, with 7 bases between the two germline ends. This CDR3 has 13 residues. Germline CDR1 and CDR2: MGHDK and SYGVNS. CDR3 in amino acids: CASSVAPTDTQYF. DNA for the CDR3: TGTGCCAGCAGTGTGGCACCCACAGATACGCAGTATTTT.

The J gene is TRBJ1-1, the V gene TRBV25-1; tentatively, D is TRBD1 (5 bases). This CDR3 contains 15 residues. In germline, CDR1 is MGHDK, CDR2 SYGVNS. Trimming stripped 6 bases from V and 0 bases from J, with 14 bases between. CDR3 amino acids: CASSAGGRMNTEAFF. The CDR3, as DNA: TGTGCCAGCAGCGCGGGGGGACGCATGAACACTGAAGCTTTCTTT.

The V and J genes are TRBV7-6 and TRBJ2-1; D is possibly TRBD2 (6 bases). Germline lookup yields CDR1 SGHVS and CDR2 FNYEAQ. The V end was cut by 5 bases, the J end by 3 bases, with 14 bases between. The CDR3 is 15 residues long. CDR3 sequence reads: CASSPNSGSYNEQFF. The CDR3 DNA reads TGTGCCAGCAGCCCGAATAGCGGAAGCTACAATGAGCAGTTCTTC.

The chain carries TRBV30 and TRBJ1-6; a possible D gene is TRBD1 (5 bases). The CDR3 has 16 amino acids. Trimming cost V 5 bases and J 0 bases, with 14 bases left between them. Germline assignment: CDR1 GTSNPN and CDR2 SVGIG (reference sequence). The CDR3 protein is CAWGPFDSSYNSPLHF. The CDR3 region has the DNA TGTGCCTGGGGCCCCTTCGACAGCTCCTATAATTCACCCCTCCACTTT.

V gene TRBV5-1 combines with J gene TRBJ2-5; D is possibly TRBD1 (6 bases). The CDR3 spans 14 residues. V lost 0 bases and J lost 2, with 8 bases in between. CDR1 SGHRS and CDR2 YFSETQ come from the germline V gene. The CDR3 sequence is CASSLVGQQETQYF. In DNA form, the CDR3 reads TGCGCCAGCAGCTTGGTAGGACAGCAAGAGACCCAGTACTTC. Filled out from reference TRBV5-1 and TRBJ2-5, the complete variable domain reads KAGVTQTPRYLIKTRGQQVTLSCSPISGHRSVSWYQQTPGQGLQFLFEYFSETQRNKGNFPGRFSGRQFSNSRSEMNVSTLELGDSALYLCASSLVGQQETQYFGPGTRLLVL.

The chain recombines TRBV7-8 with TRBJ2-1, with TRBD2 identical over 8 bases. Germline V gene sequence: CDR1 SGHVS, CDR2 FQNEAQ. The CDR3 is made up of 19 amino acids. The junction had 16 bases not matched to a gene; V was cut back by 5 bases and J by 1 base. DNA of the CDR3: TGTGCCAGCAGCCCGTCCGGAGCGGGAGCCTTCCTTTCCTACAATGAGCAGTTCTTC. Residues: CASSPSGAGAFLSYNEQFF. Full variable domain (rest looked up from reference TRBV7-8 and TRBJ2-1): GAGVSQSPRYKVAKRGQDVALRCDPISGHVSLFWYQQALGQGPEFLTYFQNEAQLDKSGLPSDRFFAERPEGSVSTLKIQRTQQEDSAVYLCASSPSGAGAFLSYNEQFFGPGTRLTVL.

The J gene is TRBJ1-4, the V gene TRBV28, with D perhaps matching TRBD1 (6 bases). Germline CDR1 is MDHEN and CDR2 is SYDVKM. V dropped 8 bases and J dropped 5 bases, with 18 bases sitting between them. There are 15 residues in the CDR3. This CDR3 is CASGPSGTRNEKLFF. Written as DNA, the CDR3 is TGTGCCAGCGGGCCATCCGGGACAAGAAATGAAAAACTGTTTTTT.

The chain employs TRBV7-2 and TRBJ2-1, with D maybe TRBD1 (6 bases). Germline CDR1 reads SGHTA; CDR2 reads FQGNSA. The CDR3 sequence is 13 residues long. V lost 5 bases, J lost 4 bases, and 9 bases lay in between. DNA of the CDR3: TGTGCCAGCAGCGGCCAGGGGTACAATGAGCAGTTCTTC. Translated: CASSGQGYNEQFF.

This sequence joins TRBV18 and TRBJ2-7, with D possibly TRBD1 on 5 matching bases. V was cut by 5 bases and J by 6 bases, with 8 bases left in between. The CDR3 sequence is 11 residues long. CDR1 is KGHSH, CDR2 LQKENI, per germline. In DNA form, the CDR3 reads TGTGCCAGCTCAGACAGTGCCGAGCAGTACTTC. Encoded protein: CASSDSAEQYF.

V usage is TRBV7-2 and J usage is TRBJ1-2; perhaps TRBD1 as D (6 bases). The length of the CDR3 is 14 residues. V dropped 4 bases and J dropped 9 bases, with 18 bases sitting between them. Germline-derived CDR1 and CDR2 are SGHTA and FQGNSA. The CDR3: CASSSRQDSGSYTF. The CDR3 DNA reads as TGTGCCAGCAGCTCTCGACAGGACAGTGGTAGCTACACCTTC. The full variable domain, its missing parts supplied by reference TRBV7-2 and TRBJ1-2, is GAGVSQSPSNKVTEKGKDVELRCDPISGHTALYWYRQSLGQGLEFLIYFQGNSAPDKSGLPSDRFSAERTGGSVSTLTIQRTQQEDSAVYLCASSSRQDSGSYTFGSGTRLTVV.

CDR3 nucleotides: TGCAGCGTTGAAGAGGGCCCCTACGAGCAGTACTTC. It yields the protein CSVEEGPYEQYF. The chain is built from TRBV29-1 and TRBJ2-7; D gene unclear. Germline-derived CDR1 and CDR2 are SQVTM and ANQGSEA. The CDR3 runs 12 residues. Between the trimmed V and J ends, which lost 0 bases and 2 bases, there was a span of 5 bases.

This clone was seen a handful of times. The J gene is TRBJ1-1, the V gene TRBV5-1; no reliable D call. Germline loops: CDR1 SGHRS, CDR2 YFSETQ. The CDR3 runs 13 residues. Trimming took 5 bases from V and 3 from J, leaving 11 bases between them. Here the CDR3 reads CASRGLADTEAFF. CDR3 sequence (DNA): TGCGCCAGCAGAGGACTGGCCGACACTGAAGCTTTCTTT.

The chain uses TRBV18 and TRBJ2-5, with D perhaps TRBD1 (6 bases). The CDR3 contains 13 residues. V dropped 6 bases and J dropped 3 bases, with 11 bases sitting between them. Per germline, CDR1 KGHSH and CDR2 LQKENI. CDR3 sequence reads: CASSRYREETQYF. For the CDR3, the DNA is TGTGCCAGCTCGCGTTACAGGGAAGAGACCCAGTACTTC.

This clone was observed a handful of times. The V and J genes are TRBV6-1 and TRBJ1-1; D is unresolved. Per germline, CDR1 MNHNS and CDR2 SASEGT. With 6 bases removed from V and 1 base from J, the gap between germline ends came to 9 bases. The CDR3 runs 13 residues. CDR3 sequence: CASRREGNTEAFF. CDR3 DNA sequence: TGTGCCAGCAGGAGAGAGGGGAACACTGAAGCTTTCTTT.

This chain's CDR3 is CASSYGGALDTQYF. CDR3 coding DNA: TGTGCCAGCAGTTACGGGGGGGCGCTGGATACGCAGTATTTT. This chain joins TRBV5-4 and TRBJ2-3; 8 bases are a match to TRBD2. Losses at the gene ends were 5 bases for V and 6 bases for J; bases not matched to a gene: 8. Germline assignment: CDR1 SGHNT and CDR2 YYREEE (reference sequence). This CDR3 spans 14 amino acids.

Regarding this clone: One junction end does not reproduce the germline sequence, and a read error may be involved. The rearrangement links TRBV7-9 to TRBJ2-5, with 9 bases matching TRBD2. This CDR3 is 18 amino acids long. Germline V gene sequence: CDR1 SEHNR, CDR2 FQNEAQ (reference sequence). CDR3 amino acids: CSSSPAVTGLALRETQYF. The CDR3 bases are TGTTCCAGCAGCCCAGCCGTAACGGGACTAGCTCTACGAGAGACCCAGTACTTC. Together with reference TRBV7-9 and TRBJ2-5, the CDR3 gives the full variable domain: DTGVSQNPRHKITKRGQNVTFRCDPISEHNRLYWYRQTLGQGPEFLTYFQNEAQLEKSRLLSDRFSAERPKGSFSTLEIQRTEQGDSAMYLCSSSPAVTGLALRETQYFGPGTRLLVL.